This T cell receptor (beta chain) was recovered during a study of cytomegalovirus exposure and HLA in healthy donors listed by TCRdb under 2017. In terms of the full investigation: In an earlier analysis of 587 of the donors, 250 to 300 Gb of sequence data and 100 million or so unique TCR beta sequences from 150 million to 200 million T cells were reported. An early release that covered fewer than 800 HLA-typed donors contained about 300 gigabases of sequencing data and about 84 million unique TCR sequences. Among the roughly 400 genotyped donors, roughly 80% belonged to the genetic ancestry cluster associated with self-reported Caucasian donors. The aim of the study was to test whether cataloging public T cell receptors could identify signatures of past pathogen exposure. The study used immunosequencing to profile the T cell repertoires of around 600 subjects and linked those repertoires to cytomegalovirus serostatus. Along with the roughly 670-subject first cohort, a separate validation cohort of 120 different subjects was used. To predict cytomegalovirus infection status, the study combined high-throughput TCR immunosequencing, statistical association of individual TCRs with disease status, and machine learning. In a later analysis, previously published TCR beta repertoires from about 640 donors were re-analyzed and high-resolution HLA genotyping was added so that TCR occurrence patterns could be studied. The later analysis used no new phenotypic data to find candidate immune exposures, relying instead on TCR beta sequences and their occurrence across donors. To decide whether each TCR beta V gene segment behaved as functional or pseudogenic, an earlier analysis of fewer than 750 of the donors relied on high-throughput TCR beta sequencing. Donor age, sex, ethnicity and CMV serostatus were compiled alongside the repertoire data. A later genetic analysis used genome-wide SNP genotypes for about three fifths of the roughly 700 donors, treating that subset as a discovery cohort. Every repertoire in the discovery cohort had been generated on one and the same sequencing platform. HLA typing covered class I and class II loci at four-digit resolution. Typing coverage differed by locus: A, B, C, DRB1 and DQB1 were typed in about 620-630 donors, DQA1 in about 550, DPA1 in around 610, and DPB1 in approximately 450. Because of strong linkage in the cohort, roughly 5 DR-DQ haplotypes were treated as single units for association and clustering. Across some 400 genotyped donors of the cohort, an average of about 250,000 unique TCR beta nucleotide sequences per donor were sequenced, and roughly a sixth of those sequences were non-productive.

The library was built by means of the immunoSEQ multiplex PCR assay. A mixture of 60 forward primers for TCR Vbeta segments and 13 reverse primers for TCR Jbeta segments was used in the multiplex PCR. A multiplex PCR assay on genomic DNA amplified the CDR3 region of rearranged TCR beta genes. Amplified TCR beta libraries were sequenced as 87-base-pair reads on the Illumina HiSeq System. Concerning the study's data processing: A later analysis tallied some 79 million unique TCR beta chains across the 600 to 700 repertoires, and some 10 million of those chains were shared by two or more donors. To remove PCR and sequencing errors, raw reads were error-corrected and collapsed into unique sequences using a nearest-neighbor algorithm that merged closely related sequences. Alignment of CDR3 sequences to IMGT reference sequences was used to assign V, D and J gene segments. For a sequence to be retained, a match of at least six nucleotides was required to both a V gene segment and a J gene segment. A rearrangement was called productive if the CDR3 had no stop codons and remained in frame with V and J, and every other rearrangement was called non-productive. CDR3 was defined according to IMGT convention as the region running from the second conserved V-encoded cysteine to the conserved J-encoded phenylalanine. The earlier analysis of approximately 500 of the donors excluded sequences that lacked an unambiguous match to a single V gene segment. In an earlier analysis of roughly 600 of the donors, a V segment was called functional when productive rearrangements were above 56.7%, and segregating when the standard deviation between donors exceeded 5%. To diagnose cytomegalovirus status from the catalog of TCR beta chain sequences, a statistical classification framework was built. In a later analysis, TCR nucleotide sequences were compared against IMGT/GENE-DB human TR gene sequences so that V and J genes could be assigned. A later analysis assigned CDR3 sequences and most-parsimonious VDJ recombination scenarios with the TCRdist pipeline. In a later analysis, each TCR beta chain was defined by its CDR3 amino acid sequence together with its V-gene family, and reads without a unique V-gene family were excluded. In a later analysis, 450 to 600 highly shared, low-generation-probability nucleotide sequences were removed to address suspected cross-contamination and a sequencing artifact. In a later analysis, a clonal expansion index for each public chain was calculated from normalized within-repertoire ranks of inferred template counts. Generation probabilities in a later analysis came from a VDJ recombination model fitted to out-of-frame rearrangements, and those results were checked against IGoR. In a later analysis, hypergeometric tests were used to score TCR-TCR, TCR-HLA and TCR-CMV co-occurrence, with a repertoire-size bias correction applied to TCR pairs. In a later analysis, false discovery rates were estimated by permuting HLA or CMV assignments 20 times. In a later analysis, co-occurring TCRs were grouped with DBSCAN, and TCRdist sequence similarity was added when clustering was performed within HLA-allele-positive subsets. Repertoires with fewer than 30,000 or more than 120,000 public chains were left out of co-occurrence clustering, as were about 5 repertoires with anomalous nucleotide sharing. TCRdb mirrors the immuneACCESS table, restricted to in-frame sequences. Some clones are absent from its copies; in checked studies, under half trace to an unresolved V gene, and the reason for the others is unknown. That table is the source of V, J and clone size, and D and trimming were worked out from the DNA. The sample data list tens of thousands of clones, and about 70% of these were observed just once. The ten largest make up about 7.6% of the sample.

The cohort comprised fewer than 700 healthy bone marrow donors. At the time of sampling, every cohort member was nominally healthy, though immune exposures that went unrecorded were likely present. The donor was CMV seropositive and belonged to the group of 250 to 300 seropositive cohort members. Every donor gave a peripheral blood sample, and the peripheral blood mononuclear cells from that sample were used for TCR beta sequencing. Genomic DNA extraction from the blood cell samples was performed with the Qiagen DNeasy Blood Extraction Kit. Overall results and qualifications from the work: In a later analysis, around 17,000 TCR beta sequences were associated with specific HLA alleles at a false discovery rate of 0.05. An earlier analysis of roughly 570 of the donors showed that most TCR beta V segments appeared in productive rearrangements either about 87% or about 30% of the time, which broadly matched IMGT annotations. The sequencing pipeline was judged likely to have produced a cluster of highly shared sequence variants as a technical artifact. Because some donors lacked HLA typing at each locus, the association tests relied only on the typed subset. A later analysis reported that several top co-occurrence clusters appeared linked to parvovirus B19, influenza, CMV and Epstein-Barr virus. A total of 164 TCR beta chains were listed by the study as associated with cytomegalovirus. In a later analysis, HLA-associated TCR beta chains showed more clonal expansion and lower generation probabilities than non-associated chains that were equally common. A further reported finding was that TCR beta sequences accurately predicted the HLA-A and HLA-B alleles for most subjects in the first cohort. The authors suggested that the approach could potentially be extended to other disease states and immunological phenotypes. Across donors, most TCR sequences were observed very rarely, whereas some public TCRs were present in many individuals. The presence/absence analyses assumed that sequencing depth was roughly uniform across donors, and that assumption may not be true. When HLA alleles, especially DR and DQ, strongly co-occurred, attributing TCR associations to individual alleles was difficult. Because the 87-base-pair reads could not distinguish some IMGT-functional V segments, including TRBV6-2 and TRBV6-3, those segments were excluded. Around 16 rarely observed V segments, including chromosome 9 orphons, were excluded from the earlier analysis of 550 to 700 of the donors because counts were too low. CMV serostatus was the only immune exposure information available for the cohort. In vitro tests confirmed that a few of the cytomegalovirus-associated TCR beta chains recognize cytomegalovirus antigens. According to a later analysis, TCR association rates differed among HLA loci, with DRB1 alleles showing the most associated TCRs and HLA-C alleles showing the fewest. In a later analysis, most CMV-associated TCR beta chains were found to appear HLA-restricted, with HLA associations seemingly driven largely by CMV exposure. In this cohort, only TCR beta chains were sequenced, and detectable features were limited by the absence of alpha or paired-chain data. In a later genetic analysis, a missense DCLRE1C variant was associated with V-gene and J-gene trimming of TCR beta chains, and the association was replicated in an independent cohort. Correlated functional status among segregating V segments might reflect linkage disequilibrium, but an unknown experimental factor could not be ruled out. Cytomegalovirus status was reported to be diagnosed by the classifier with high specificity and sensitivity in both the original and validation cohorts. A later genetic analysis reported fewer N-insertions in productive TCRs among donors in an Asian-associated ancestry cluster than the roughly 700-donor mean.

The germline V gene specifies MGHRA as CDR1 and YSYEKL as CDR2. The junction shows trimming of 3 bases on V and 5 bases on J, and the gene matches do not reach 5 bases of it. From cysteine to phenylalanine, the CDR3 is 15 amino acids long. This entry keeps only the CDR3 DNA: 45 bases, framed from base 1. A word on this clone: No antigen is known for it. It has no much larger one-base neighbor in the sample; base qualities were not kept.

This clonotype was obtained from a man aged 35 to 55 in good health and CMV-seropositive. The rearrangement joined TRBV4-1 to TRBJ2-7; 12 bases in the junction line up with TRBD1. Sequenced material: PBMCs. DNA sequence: TGCGCCAGCAGCCATGAGGGGACAGGGGGCGACGAGCAGTACTTC. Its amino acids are CASSHEGTGGDEQYF.